The sequence of this T cell receptor (beta chain) was determined in a study of blood T cell repertoires in COVID-19. Study-wide background: Acute-phase and convalescent COVID-19 samples originated in the United States, Italy and Spain.

In the study's own analysis: How many nucleated cells were present was estimated from reference gene primer amplification. Sequencing used immunoSEQ multiplex PCR; TCRdb keeps in-frame clones, though not all of them. That table furnishes V, J and clone size, whereas the DNA furnished D and trimming. The repertoire consists of 100,000 or so clones, with about 80% occurring once and the leading ten covering under 20%. The sequencing input was peripheral blood. The clonotype originates from a human donor in a cohort sampled during active COVID-19.

CDR3: CAWSYTRTGEYYGYTF. CDR3 DNA sequence: TGTGCCTGGAGTTATACTCGGACAGGGGAATACTATGGCTACACCTTC. The chain combines TRBV30 with TRBJ1-2, with 9 bases fitting TRBD1. V gave up 2 bases and J gave up 3 bases; unmatched junction bases: 10. CDR3 length: 16 amino acids. Germline V gives CDR1 GTSNPN, CDR2 SVGIG (reference sequence). Based on the CDR3 plus reference TRBV30 and TRBJ1-2, the full variable domain is SQTIHQWPATLVQPVGSPLSLECTVEGTSNPNLYWYRQAAGRGLQLLFYSVGIGQISSEVPQNLSASRPQDRQFILSSKKLLLSDSGFYLCAWSYTRTGEYYGYTFGSGTRLTVV.